The 17 T cell receptor beta chains below come from one sample, sequenced in a study of molecular identifiers for immune sequencing clone quantification. TCRdb ran MiXCR on the PCR reads and lists one entry per CDR3 protein. The sample has hundreds of thousands of distinct CDR3 sequences; roughly 23% are singletons. The sample consisted of naive CD8+ T cells from blood, with Jurkat cell RNA spiked in. The subset here: FACS-sorted CD8+CD4-CCR7+CD45RA+ naive T cells. Receptors originate from a human donor in good health. Some libraries in this study had Jurkat cell RNA spiked in.

This clonotype was picked up a small number of times. This chain links TRBV19 with TRBJ1-2; TRBD1 aligns across 9 bases. J lost 0 bases, V lost 1 base, and 9 bases had no gene match. Germline CDR1 LNHDA, CDR2 SQIVND (reference sequence). The CDR3 is 18 residues long. The CDR3 sequence is CASSIAGADRGANYGYTF. The CDR3 DNA follows: TGTGCCAGTAGTATAGCGGGGGCGGACAGGGGCGCTAACTATGGCTACACCTTC.

This clonotype was counted between two and nine times. The chain uses TRBV29-1 and TRBJ1-2; 9 nucleotides match TRBD1. J lost 8 bases, V lost 1 base, and 5 bases had no gene match. This CDR3 contains 13 residues. The germline CDR1 and CDR2 sequences are SQVTM and ANQGSEA. DNA of the CDR3: TGCAGCGTTGAAGTCGGGACAGGGCTCGGCTACACCTTC. Protein: CSVEVGTGLGYTF.

This clonotype was found a few times. The chain carries TRBV6-2 or TRBV6-3 and TRBJ2-6, with D possibly called TRBD1 or TRBD2 (5 bases each). The CDR3 has 16 residues. Germline V CDR1 and CDR2: MNHEY, SVGEGT. V gave up 5 bases and J gave up 0 bases, with 11 bases separating them. The CDR3 region is CASSPLGASGANVLTF. As DNA, the CDR3 is TGTGCCAGCAGTCCCCTCGGGGCCTCTGGGGCCAACGTCCTGACTTTC.

Concerning this clonotype: Sequence at one end of the junction differs from germline and may be a read error. The chain couples TRBV12-3 or TRBV12-4 to TRBJ2-2, with D possibly TRBD2 on 5 matching bases. The length of the CDR3 is 12 residues. CDR3 region: CASRIRSGELLF. The CDR3, as DNA: TGTGCCAGCAGGATCAGATCCGGGGAGCTGCTTTTT.

The V and J genes are TRBV18 and TRBJ2-1; no reliable D call. The CDR3 contains 12 residues. The V and J ends lost 3 bases and 8 bases respectively, with 8 bases between them. Germline lookup yields CDR1 KGHSH and CDR2 LQKENI. CDR3 nucleotide sequence: TGTGCCAGCTCACCTCCTGAGTATGAGCAGTTCTTC. Encoded protein: CASSPPEYEQFF.

To note about this clonotype: This may come from a read error, since a much larger clone is one base off. This rearrangement joins TRBV7-2 to TRBJ2-7; weak D call: TRBD2 (5 bases). The germline V gene has CDR1 SGHTA and CDR2 FQGNSA. The CDR3 runs to 13 residues. CDR3 sequence: CAGSPFGGHEQYF. The CDR3 DNA is TGTGCCGGCAGCCCTTTTGGCGGGCACGAGCAGTACTTC. The full variable domain, in which reference TRBV7-2 and TRBJ2-7 provide the parts outside the CDR3, is GAGVSQSPSNKVTEKGKDVELRCDPISGHTALYWYRQSLGQGLEFLIYFQGNSAPDKSGLPSDRFSAERTGGSVSTLTIQRTQQEDSAVYLCAGSPFGGHEQYFGPGTRLTVT.

This clonotype was counted between two and nine times. A read error may be the cause here, since a much bigger clone is one base away. V is TRBV2 and J is TRBJ1-5, with 9 bases that match TRBD1. The CDR3 spans 14 residues. The germline CDR1 and CDR2 sequences are SNHLY and FYNNEI. With 4 bases clipped from V and 7 bases from J, the junction kept 5 bases outside the gene matches. The DNA of the CDR3 is TGTGCCAGCAGTGTACAGGGGGCACGACAGCCCCAGCATTTT. This sequence encodes CASSVQGARQPQHF.

This clonotype was counted only a few times. The chain is built from TRBV19 and TRBJ2-7; a possible D gene is TRBD1 (5 bases). This CDR3 comprises 14 residues. V was pared by 4 bases and J by 2 bases, with 12 bases between. In germline, CDR1 is LNHDA, CDR2 SQIVND (reference sequence). DNA of the CDR3: TGTGCCAGTAGTACCCGTGACAGCCCCTACGAGCAGTACTTC. Amino acid sequence: CASSTRDSPYEQYF.

This clonotype was recorded many times. The rearrangement links TRBV18 to TRBJ2-3, with D maybe TRBD2 (6 bases). CDR3 length: 16 residues. The germline V and J ends were trimmed by 0 bases and 6 bases, with 16 bases remaining between them. Germline CDR1 reads KGHSH; CDR2 reads LQKENI. CDR3 DNA: TGTGCCAGCTCACCACCCGGGACTCCGAGTGTGGATACGCAGTATTTT. Translation gives CASSPPGTPSVDTQYF.

In the case of this clonotype: Germline is not matched at one junction end, which may reflect a read error. The V gene is TRBV20-1, the J gene TRBJ1-3, with a possible D match to TRBD1 (5 bases). This CDR3 contains 14 residues. CDR1 is DFQATT and CDR2 is SNEGSKA in the germline V gene (reference sequence). CDR3 sequence (DNA): TGCAGTGCAGGGGCTCCAGGTCCCGGAAACCCCGTATGTTTT. It specifies CSAGAPGPGNPVCF.

This clonotype showed up many times. The chain recombines TRBV4-1 with TRBJ2-3; TRBD2 agrees at 8 bases. Germline V gene data show CDR1 as MGHRA and CDR2 as YSYEKL. The CDR3 spans 15 residues. The trim removed 3 bases at V and 3 bases at J, leaving 5 bases unmatched. CDR3 sequence (DNA): TGCGCCAGCAGCCATTTTAGCGGGGATACAGATACGCAGTATTTT. It yields the protein CASSHFSGDTDTQYF.

Comment on this clonotype: This may be a read error, as it is one base from a much larger clone. Given the absence of the conserved phenylalanine or tryptophan at the CDR3 end, a read error is likely. This chain joins TRBV6-2 or TRBV6-3 and TRBJ2-5; TRBD2 is a possible D gene (5 bases). V lost 5 bases and J lost 3, with 22 bases in between. The CDR3 loop spans 17 amino acids. Germline assignment: CDR1 MNHEY and CDR2 SVGEGT. The CDR3 coding sequence is TGTGCCAGCAGTGCTGACCGGGGATCCCCGGCTAAAGAGACCCAGTACTAC. Residues: CASSADRGSPAKETQYY.

The table lists this clonotype with many counts. This sequence joins TRBV20-1 and TRBJ2-7; the match to TRBD2 covers 12 bases. CDR3 length: 16 residues. Germline V gene sequence: CDR1 DFQATT, CDR2 SNEGSKA (reference sequence). V lost 1 base and J lost 7; bases outside the gene matches: 11. The CDR3 protein is CSARGLAGGSGSEQYF. The CDR3 coding sequence is TGCAGTGCTAGAGGCCTAGCGGGAGGGTCGGGGAGTGAGCAGTACTTC.

This clonotype has just a few counts. The CDR3 region is CASSGEDQPQHF. CDR3 nucleotides: TGTGCCAGCAGTGGGGAGGATCAGCCCCAGCATTTT. The chain combines TRBV12-3 or TRBV12-4 with TRBJ1-5; D uncertain. The CDR3 is 12 residues long. Deletions cut 5 bases from V and 5 bases from J, with 7 bases between.

There are many counts of this clonotype. The genes are TRBV30 and TRBJ1-4; D gene unclear. The germline V and J ends were trimmed by 2 bases and 4 bases, with 11 bases remaining between them. The CDR3 has 14 amino acids. Looked up from germline, CDR1 is GTSNPN and CDR2 is SVGIG (reference sequence). Written as DNA, the CDR3 is TGTGCCTGGAGTATGGAAGCCCTTAATGAAAAACTGTTTTTT. This translates into CAWSMEALNEKLFF.

Many counts were recorded for this clonotype. Here the CDR3 reads CASSEPYRDVADTQYF. The CDR3 region has the DNA TGTGCCAGCAGTGAGCCTTACAGGGATGTGGCAGATACGCAGTATTTT. The chain carries TRBV6-1 and TRBJ2-3; perhaps TRBD1 as D (6 bases). V lost 3 bases, J lost 4 bases, and 17 bases lay in between. There are 16 residues in the CDR3. CDR1 is MNHNS, CDR2 SASEGT, per germline.

This clonotype came up many times. V usage is TRBV7-8 and J usage is TRBJ2-3; D remains unclear. The CDR3 extends over 14 amino acids. V gave up 1 base and J gave up 4 bases, with 9 bases separating them. Germline CDR1 and CDR2: SGHVS and FQNEAQ. The CDR3 nucleotides read TGTGCCAGCAGCTTAGATTTGTTGCCAGATACGCAGTATTTT. It specifies CASSLDLLPDTQYF.